The T cell receptor (beta chain) described here comes from a study of cytomegalovirus exposure and HLA in healthy donors. General observations from the study: Under in vitro conditions, a few CMV-associated chains were confirmed as specific for CMV antigens.

Note on this clone: Its specificity is not known.

Germline V lookup: CDR1 MNHNS, CDR2 SASEGT. The CDR3 extends over 13 amino acids. The primer mix had 60 Vbeta and 13 Jbeta primers. Repertoires were generated with immunoSEQ multiplex PCR, while TCRdb's copy carries only in-frame clones and drops some. In the table there are some 150,000 clones, 75% to 80% of which are singletons. V is TRBV6-1 and J is TRBJ2-5; 7 nucleotides agree with TRBD1. With the DNA end fitting TRBJ2-7 better, the J assignment may be wrong. Sequenced: PBMCs. This TCR came from a male donor in good health and CMV-seronegative. The DNA of the CDR3 is TGTGCCATTGAGGGACAGCCCTCCTACGAGCAGTACTTC. The encoded protein is CAIEGQPSYEQYF.